What follows is one T cell receptor (beta chain) and its context. An end of the junction differs from the germline gene, which may be a read error. This sample is drawn from a study of tumor and adjacent non-tumor tissue in lung cancer. Across the study: The cohort had around twelve adenocarcinoma, a couple of squamous cell and 1 small cell patients. Stage I to III disease affected 10 men and roughly 5 women aged roughly 30 to 76.

The CDR3 sequence is 16 residues long. Germline V gene lookup returns CDR1 SGHVS and CDR2 FQNEAQ. No cell sorting was done before RNA was extracted from the tissue. The library came from three nested PCR rounds adapted from ARM-PCR protocols. TCRdb processed the multiplex PCR reads anew with MiXCR; each CDR3 protein has one entry. The data contain tens of thousands of distinct CDR3 sequences, approximately 72% of them singletons. What was sequenced was lung tumor tissue. The sequence derives from a woman aged 40 to 49 with non-small cell lung cancer. The chain couples TRBV7-8 to TRBJ1-5, with D perhaps matching TRBD1 (5 bases). The DNA for the CDR3 is TGTGCCAGGAGCTACGACAGCGTCTATAGGAATCAGCCCCAGCATTTT. This encodes CARSYDSVYRNQPQHF.